One sample yielded the 30 T cell receptor beta chains listed below, sequenced in a study of a mutant IDH1 vaccine in newly diagnosed glioma (dated by TCRdb to 2020 to 2022). What this sample's time point label stands for: week 23, last vaccination. Each vaccine dose, consisting of 300 ug of a 20-mer mutant IDH1 peptide in Montanide, was administered subcutaneously with topical imiquimod. These receptors' antigens are unknown. Library prep was done by the immunoSEQ multiplex PCR assay. Held by TCRdb, this immuneACCESS table contains in-frame sequences only and omits some clones. Under half of the omission traces to an unresolved V gene where checked; the cause of the rest is unknown. A total of roughly 70,000 clones appear in this sample, under 90% of them only once. In total, the top ten clones hold about an eighth of the sample. The sequencing used PBMCs, collected from a glioma patient whose treatment included an IDH1 peptide vaccine. The receptors were sampled from a man aged 18 to 30 with glioma.

The chain has TRBV19 and TRBJ2-3; 9 bases are a match to TRBD1. The length of the CDR3 is 18 residues. Per the germline V gene, CDR1 is LNHDA and CDR2 is SQIVND (reference sequence). V was clipped by 6 bases and J by 6 bases; unmatched bases: 19. DNA of the CDR3: TGTGCCAGTAGACCATTCCTAGGCCGGGACAGGGATGTCGATACGCAGTATTTT. It translates to CASRPFLGRDRDVDTQYF. Complete variable domain (other parts from reference TRBV19 and TRBJ2-3): DGGITQSPKYLFRKEGQNVTLSCEQNLNHDAMYWYRQDPGQGLRLIYYSQIVNDFQKGDIAEGYSVSREKKESFPLTVTSAQKNPTAFYLCASRPFLGRDRDVDTQYFGPGTRLTVL.

The chain combines TRBV18 with TRBJ2-7; the D is unclear. Germline V CDR1 and CDR2: KGHSH, LQKENI. Deletions cut 4 bases from V and 0 bases from J, with 16 bases between. The CDR3 contains 16 residues. The CDR3 coding sequence is TGTGCCAGCTCACAACTTAGGACGCTGAGCTCCTACGAGCAGTACTTC. Protein product: CASSQLRTLSSYEQYF.

This chain links TRBV29-1 with TRBJ2-1, with TRBD2 identical over 15 bases. Unmatched junction bases numbered 8, after V lost 4 bases and J lost 10 bases. CDR3 size: 15 residues. Germline CDR1 reads SQVTM; CDR2 reads ANQGSEA. The CDR3 region is CSVGQGLAGGGEQFF. For the CDR3, the DNA is TGCAGCGTTGGGCAGGGACTAGCGGGAGGAGGCGAGCAGTTCTTC.

This sequence joins TRBV2 and TRBJ2-5; TRBD2 matches 10 bases. The CDR3 is made up of 15 amino acids. V gave up 8 bases and J gave up 2 bases; unmatched junction bases: 8. Germline V gene sequence: CDR1 SNHLY, CDR2 FYNNEI. CDR3 sequence: CASDSGTSVQETQYF. In DNA, the CDR3 is TGTGCCAGCGATTCCGGGACTAGCGTACAAGAGACCCAGTACTTC.

The chain links TRBV2 to TRBJ2-6, with 7 bases identical to TRBD2. The CDR3 loop spans 16 amino acids. V lost 5 bases, J lost 8 bases, and 12 bases stayed unmatched. CDR1 and CDR2 (germline): SNHLY, FYNNEI. The CDR3 protein is CASSLGQRGITNVLTF. DNA of the CDR3: TGTGCCAGCAGTCTCGGTCAGCGGGGTATAACCAACGTCCTGACTTTC.

The J gene is TRBJ2-7, the V gene TRBV5-4; unclear D gene. V lost 4 bases and J 1 base, leaving 12 bases between the germline ends. CDR1 and CDR2 from the germline V gene are SGHNT and YYREEE (reference sequence). There are 14 residues in the CDR3. CDR3 protein: CASSGKDGSYEQYF. The CDR3 region has the DNA TGTGCCAGCAGCGGGAAGGACGGATCCTACGAGCAGTACTTC.

On this clone itself: Other nucleotide sequences in the sample specify the same CDR3. For the CDR3, the DNA is TGCGCCAGCAGCCCGCTAGTGGGGGATCTTAGCAATCAGCCCCAGCATTTT. This translates into CASSPLVGDLSNQPQHF. The V gene is TRBV4-1, the J gene TRBJ1-5; weak D call: TRBD1 (5 bases). Trimming cost V 4 bases and J 0 bases, with 16 bases left between them. This CDR3 has 17 amino acids. The germline gives CDR1 MGHRA, CDR2 YSYEKL.

The V call is TRBV6-1, the J call TRBJ1-1; D is unclear. CDR1 and CDR2 (germline): MNHNS, SASEGT. The V gene lost 7 bases and the J gene lost 1 base, with 4 bases spanning the gap. The length of the CDR3 is 11 residues. The CDR3 is CASTQNTEAFF. The CDR3 region has the DNA TGTGCCAGCACCCAGAACACTGAAGCTTTCTTT.

The chain employs TRBV6-1 and TRBJ1-1; 7 bases match TRBD1. The CDR3 is made up of 15 amino acids. The germline gives CDR1 MNHNS, CDR2 SASEGT. The V and J ends lost 6 bases and 0 bases, in that order; junction bases with no gene match: 7. This CDR3 is CASSIGTAMNTEAFF. CDR3 nucleotides: TGTGCCAGCAGCATCGGGACAGCTATGAACACTGAAGCTTTCTTT.

The rearrangement joins TRBV6-5 to TRBJ1-4; no reliable D call. The CDR3 is 15 amino acids. The V end was cut by 5 bases, the J end by 4 bases, with 14 bases between. Germline-derived CDR1 and CDR2 are MNHEY and SVGAGI. The CDR3 here is CASSLLGWGNEKLFF. The CDR3 DNA follows: TGTGCCAGCAGTCTCTTGGGGTGGGGTAATGAAAAACTGTTTTTT.

The rearrangement links TRBV19 to TRBJ1-5; TRBD1 might be the D (5 bases). The germline V gene has CDR1 LNHDA and CDR2 SQIVND (reference sequence). The CDR3 loop spans 18 amino acids. Trimming left V 3 bases short and J 1 base short, with 19 bases between. CDR3 coding DNA: TGTGCCAGTAGTATCGACAGATTTCTCCCTTACAGCAATCAGCCCCAGCATTTT. The encoded protein is CASSIDRFLPYSNQPQHF.

The genes are TRBV7-2 and TRBJ1-1, with a weak D call TRBD1 (5 bases). Germline V gives CDR1 SGHTA, CDR2 FQGNSA. The CDR3 spans 16 residues. The V and J ends lost 1 base and 1 base respectively, with 13 bases between them. CDR3 nucleotides: TGTGCCAGCAGCTTAGATGGGGCAATCAGGAACACTGAAGCTTTCTTT. Its translation: CASSLDGAIRNTEAFF.

The gene calls are TRBV19 and TRBJ1-5; D might be TRBD1 (6 bases). The CDR3 is made up of 16 amino acids. Germline assignment: CDR1 LNHDA and CDR2 SQIVND (reference sequence). V was cut by 5 bases and J by 7 bases, with 21 bases left in between. CDR3 in DNA: TGTGCCAGTAGTCCCCACTTGGACAGAACAGGGCAGCCCCAGCATTTT. Amino acid sequence: CASSPHLDRTGQPQHF.

This clone is medium-sized. This rearrangement joins TRBV7-9 to TRBJ2-7; D is possibly TRBD1 or TRBD2 (5 bases each). This CDR3 is 13 amino acids long. CDR1 and CDR2 (germline): SEHNR, FQNEAQ (reference sequence). Trimming removed 6 bases from V and 6 bases from J, with 15 bases in between. CDR3 sequence: CASSRDPSLEQYF. Written as DNA, the CDR3 is TGTGCCAGCAGTCGGGACCCTTCCCTCGAGCAGTACTTC.

The rearrangement joins TRBV27 to TRBJ2-7, with 9 bases fitting TRBD1. Trimming took 7 bases from V and 7 from J; bases not matched to a gene: 11. Looked up from germline, CDR1 is MNHEY and CDR2 is SMNVEV (reference sequence). The CDR3 contains 14 residues. The CDR3 nucleotides read TGTGCCAGCACCTCCGGGACAGGGCCGAGGGAGCAGTACTTC. Amino acids: CASTSGTGPREQYF.

The V and J genes are TRBV30 and TRBJ2-5, with a tentative D call TRBD2 (5 bases). V dropped 4 bases and J dropped 5 bases, with 17 bases sitting between them. Germline V gene sequence: CDR1 GTSNPN, CDR2 SVGIG (reference sequence). This CDR3 comprises 14 residues. CDR3 in amino acids: CAWTHGVASETQYF. The CDR3 nucleotides are TGTGCCTGGACCCACGGGGTAGCCTCCGAGACCCAGTACTTC. Full variable domain (outside the CDR3, taken from reference TRBV30 and TRBJ2-5): SQTIHQWPATLVQPVGSPLSLECTVEGTSNPNLYWYRQAAGRGLQLLFYSVGIGQISSEVPQNLSASRPQDRQFILSSKKLLLSDSGFYLCAWTHGVASETQYFGPGTRLLVL.

J is TRBJ2-7 and V is TRBV11-2; D unclear. The CDR3 is 14 residues long. Germline V CDR1 and CDR2: SGHAT, FQNNGV. V gave up 6 bases and J gave up 3 bases, with 15 bases separating them. The CDR3 DNA sequence: TGTGCCAGCAGACCAAGCTTAGTTTACTACGAGCAGTACTTC. Its translation: CASRPSLVYYEQYF.

This chain uses TRBV28 with TRBJ1-4; 8 nucleotides align to TRBD1. The germline CDR1 and CDR2 sequences are MDHEN and SYDVKM. V gave up 6 bases and J gave up 7 bases; unmatched junction bases: 7. The CDR3 has 14 residues. CDR3 sequence reads: CASSRTGTGEKLFF. The CDR3 region has the DNA TGTGCCAGCAGCCGGACAGGGACGGGTGAAAAACTGTTTTTT.

This clone has just one count. The chain combines TRBV6-6 with TRBJ1-4; 7 bases align to TRBD1. Germline V gene lookup returns CDR1 MNHNY and CDR2 SVGAGI (reference sequence). Losses at the gene ends were 8 bases for V and 4 bases for J; bases not matched to a gene: 4. The CDR3 runs to 13 residues. CDR3 region: CASRDSLNEKLFF. CDR3 in DNA: TGTGCCAGCCGGGACAGTCTTAATGAAAAACTGTTTTTT.

In this sample, this clone turned up a few times. The chain joins TRBV13 to TRBJ1-2; 7 bases agree with TRBD1. Trimming removed 6 bases from V and 8 bases from J; junction bases left unmatched: 6. Germline values: CDR1 PRHDT, CDR2 FYEKMQ (reference sequence). The CDR3 loop spans 12 amino acids. CDR3 DNA sequence: TGTGCCAGCAGTAGACAGGGTGACGGCTACACCTTC. Translation: CASSRQGDGYTF.

The gene calls are TRBV11-2 and TRBJ2-1; D uncertain. Germline V gene lookup returns CDR1 SGHAT and CDR2 FQNNGV. V lost 5 bases and J lost 12, with 26 bases in between. The CDR3 sequence is 16 residues long. The CDR3 loop reads CASSPVAGFGSSGQFF. The CDR3 DNA reads TGTGCCAGCAGCCCCGTGGCTGGGTTTGGGTCCTCAGGGCAGTTCTTC. Based on the CDR3 plus reference TRBV11-2 and TRBJ2-1, the full variable domain is EAGVAQSPRYKIIEKRQSVAFWCNPISGHATLYWYQQILGQGPKLLIQFQNNGVVDDSQLPKDRFSAERLKGVDSTLKIQPAKLEDSAVYLCASSPVAGFGSSGQFFGPGTRLTVL.

This chain joins TRBV29-1 and TRBJ2-1; perhaps TRBD1 as D (6 bases). This CDR3 is 13 amino acids long. Germline V gene lookup returns CDR1 SQVTM and CDR2 ANQGSEA. Trimming shortened V by 6 bases and J by 3 bases, and 12 bases separated the two germline ends. DNA of the CDR3: TGCAGCGTCCCCCGGGACAACTACAATGAGCAGTTCTTC. This codes for CSVPRDNYNEQFF.

The V call is TRBV5-4, the J call TRBJ2-5; D not resolved. Germline loops: CDR1 SGHNT, CDR2 YYREEE (reference sequence). Trimming took off 4 bases at V and 2 bases at J, with 15 bases between the two ends. The CDR3 runs to 15 residues. The DNA of the CDR3 is TGTGCCAGCAGCACCGGAATTGGACCGCAAGAGACCCAGTACTTC. Amino acids: CASSTGIGPQETQYF.

This clone showed up just once. This chain joins TRBV10-3 and TRBJ2-3, with 10 bases matching TRBD2. The CDR3 contains 14 residues. The trim removed 5 bases at V and 2 bases at J, leaving 1 base unmatched. From germline, CDR1 is ENHRY and CDR2 SYGVKD. The chain's CDR3 is CAISLAGVTDTQYF. In nucleotides, the CDR3 is TGTGCCATCAGTCTAGCGGGAGTCACAGATACGCAGTATTTT.

The chain joins TRBV27 to TRBJ2-7; D is unresolved. Trimming cost V 5 bases and J 2 bases, with 16 bases left between them. Germline lookup yields CDR1 MNHEY and CDR2 SMNVEV (reference sequence). The CDR3 has 15 residues. The CDR3 DNA follows: TGTGCCAGCAGTCCTCCCTCTAAAGGCCCCTACGAGCAGTACTTC. Its protein product is CASSPPSKGPYEQYF.

J is TRBJ1-2 and V is TRBV30, with 8 bases fitting TRBD1. V shed 3 bases and J 5 bases; nucleotides not matched to a gene: 11. Germline CDR1 GTSNPN, CDR2 SVGIG (reference sequence). The CDR3 is 15 amino acids. This CDR3 reads CAWRVGTGGGYGYTF. The CDR3 bases are TGTGCCTGGAGGGTCGGGACAGGTGGAGGTTATGGCTACACCTTC. The whole variable domain, remainder taken from reference TRBV30 and TRBJ1-2, is SQTIHQWPATLVQPVGSPLSLECTVEGTSNPNLYWYRQAAGRGLQLLFYSVGIGQISSEVPQNLSASRPQDRQFILSSKKLLLSDSGFYLCAWRVGTGGGYGYTFGSGTRLTVV.

This clone was observed a handful of times. The chain combines TRBV2 with TRBJ1-1; a weak D match, TRBD1 (6 bases). This CDR3 contains 13 residues. The germline gives CDR1 SNHLY, CDR2 FYNNEI. V was shortened by 4 bases and J by 6 bases, with 12 bases between the two germline ends. CDR3 sequence (DNA): TGTGCCAGCAGTGGCAGGGGTAATCCTGAAGCTTTCTTT. Protein sequence: CASSGRGNPEAFF.

The chain uses TRBV7-9 and TRBJ1-4; D perhaps matches TRBD1 (5 bases). Germline loops: CDR1 SEHNR, CDR2 FQNEAQ (reference sequence). Trimming stripped 3 bases from V and 2 bases from J, with 10 bases between. The CDR3 runs 15 residues. The CDR3 spells CASSFRAATNEKLFF. Here the CDR3 DNA reads TGTGCCAGCAGCTTCAGGGCGGCGACTAATGAAAAACTGTTTTTT.

The gene calls are TRBV5-1 and TRBJ2-5; no firm D call. The CDR3 totals 13 residues. Trimming pared 0 bases from V and 1 base from J, leaving 4 bases between. Germline V gene lookup returns CDR1 SGHRS and CDR2 YFSETQ. CDR3 amino acids: CASSLGSQETQYF. CDR3 sequence (DNA): TGCGCCAGCAGCTTGGGCTCCCAAGAGACCCAGTACTTC.

The rearrangement links TRBV5-6 to TRBJ1-2, with no clear D. The CDR3 is 12 residues long. Trimming cost V 3 bases and J 8 bases, with 11 bases left between them. The germline gives CDR1 SGHDT, CDR2 YYEEEE. For the CDR3, the DNA is TGTGCCAGCAGCTATTACAAATACGGCTACACCTTC. Translating it yields CASSYYKYGYTF.